In its sample, the clone carrying this TCR beta chain was seen a few times. The antigen is unknown. Treatment in this sample: oral pan-JAK inhibitor, 5-10 mg twice daily. cDNA prepared by RNA extraction and subsequent reverse transcription served as the template for sequencing. Measured with immunoSEQ multiplex PCR; TCRdb has only the in-frame clones, and not every one. The sample holds some 240,000 clones, approximately 57% seen once. This sample stems from a study of CD8+ T cells in alopecia areata. General study results and limits: Possibly because of HLA-related factors, TCR sharing was less clear across patients than in mice.

With 7 bases clipped from V and 1 base from J, the junction kept 6 bases outside the gene matches. The CDR3 spans 15 residues. Looked up from germline, CDR1 is SEHNR and CDR2 is FQNEAQ (reference sequence). Sequenced material: CD4+ T cells sorted from blood, taken at week 4, from a patient treated with tofacitinib. The V call is TRBV7-9, the J call TRBJ2-3, with 9 bases aligning to TRBD2. The receptor was isolated from a human donor with alopecia areata. CDR3 region: CASIPTSGGTDTQYF. The CDR3 DNA is TGTGCCAGCATCCCGACTAGCGGAGGCACAGATACGCAGTATTTT.